This TCR beta chain was captured by sequencing in a study of regulatory T cells in long-lasting Graves disease. Stated time point: newly diagnosed GD, antithyroid drugs for less than 3 months. The TCR library was prepared using RNA isolated from PBMCs. The J segment lost 5 bases and the V segment lost 0 bases, leaving 7 bases of the junction unmatched. The V gene's germline CDR1 is DFQATT and CDR2 SNEGSKA (reference sequence). The CDR3 length is 16 residues. Overall study results and limits: Persistent disease was characterized by preferential usage of TRBV28, TRBJ1-2 and TRBJ2-5.

This clonotype was counted many times. Antigen specificity is unknown. CDR3 regions were amplified by Arm-PCR using iRepertoire HTBI primers to build TCR beta libraries. TCRdb reprocessed the multiplex PCR reads with MiXCR, giving one entry per CDR3 protein. The repertoire holds 400,000 to 500,000 distinct CDR3 sequences, with about 17% as singletons. This sample was shared with a second study, whose subject was T cells in Graves' hyperthyroidism and ophthalmopathy. That work states: HTBI primers were the set used in a first-round RT-PCR of the TCR CDR3.

The chain carries TRBV20-1 and TRBJ1-6; 7 bases are shared with TRBD1. The TCR originated in a woman under 30 with Graves disease. Sequencing was performed on peripheral blood mononuclear cells (PBMCs), taken at new diagnosis, from a patient treated with antithyroid drugs. The CDR3 DNA reads as TGCAGTGCTAGAGATCAGGGGCAGGGGGATAATTCACCCCTCCACTTT. Protein product: CSARDQGQGDNSPLHF.